The 15 T cell receptor beta chains presented below share a single source sample, sequenced in a study of blood T cell repertoires in COVID-19. Sequencing used immunoSEQ multiplex PCR; TCRdb keeps in-frame clones, though not all of them. This sample has about 280,000 clones, with about 80% found just once. Sample: peripheral blood. These receptors were taken from a woman aged 45-59 years who had recovered from COVID-19.

The V and J genes are TRBV5-1 and TRBJ2-7, with D perhaps TRBD1 (6 bases). With 3 bases removed from V and 3 bases from J, the gap between germline ends came to 10 bases. This CDR3 spans 13 amino acids. Per germline, CDR1 SGHRS and CDR2 YFSETQ. The CDR3 spells CASSSTGNYEQYF. The CDR3 bases are TGCGCCAGCAGCTCGACAGGAAACTACGAGCAGTACTTC.

The V and J genes are TRBV6-5 and TRBJ1-2, with 8 positions matching TRBD1. CDR3 length: 15 residues. V shed 5 bases and J 1 base; nucleotides not matched to a gene: 6. Germline assignment: CDR1 MNHEY and CDR2 SVGAGI. The CDR3 spells CASSTQGDLNYGYTF. CDR3 DNA: TGTGCCAGCAGTACACAGGGGGACCTTAACTATGGCTACACCTTC.

The rearrangement links TRBV30 to TRBJ1-1, with a possible D match to TRBD1 (5 bases). Germline V gene sequence: CDR1 GTSNPN, CDR2 SVGIG (reference sequence). This CDR3 spans 13 amino acids. Deletions cut 0 bases from V and 6 bases from J, with 11 bases between. For the CDR3, the DNA is TGTGCCTGGAGTGTACCGGGGGTCGCTGAAGCTTTCTTT. It translates to CAWSVPGVAEAFF.

The genes are TRBV27 and TRBJ2-7; 8 bases are a match to TRBD1. V lost 5 bases and J lost 5; bases outside the gene matches: 5. In germline, CDR1 is MNHEY, CDR2 SMNVEV (reference sequence). CDR3 length equals 13 residues. Here the CDR3 DNA reads TGTGCCAGCAGTCCAACAGGGGGAAACGAGCAGTACTTC. It yields the protein CASSPTGGNEQYF.

This clone appeared once. The V call is TRBV6-1, the J call TRBJ2-1; tentative D call: TRBD2 (5 bases). Looked up from germline, CDR1 is MNHNS and CDR2 is SASEGT. V gave up 3 bases and J gave up 4 bases, with 10 bases separating them. The CDR3 spans 14 residues. The chain's CDR3 is CASSDPGKYNEQFF. CDR3 nucleotide sequence: TGTGCCAGCAGTGACCCGGGAAAATACAATGAGCAGTTCTTC.

The V call is TRBV6-1, the J call TRBJ2-1; TRBD2 agrees at 8 bases. V dropped 2 bases and J dropped 0; count of bases not matched to a gene: 6. The CDR3 spans 17 residues. Germline values: CDR1 MNHNS, CDR2 SASEGT. The CDR3, as DNA: TGTGCCAGCAGTGAAAGGATAGCGGGGTACTCCTACAATGAGCAGTTCTTC. This codes for CASSERIAGYSYNEQFF.

V usage is TRBV6-2 or TRBV6-3 and J usage is TRBJ2-3; D is ambiguous. Deletions cut 5 bases from V and 7 bases from J, with 16 bases between. Germline CDR1 is MNHEY and CDR2 is SVGEGT. This CDR3 spans 14 amino acids. For the CDR3, the DNA is TGTGCCAGCAGTCACGACTGGATTTCTCATACGCAGTATTTT. This translates into CASSHDWISHTQYF.

The chain recombines TRBV28 with TRBJ1-2; D may be TRBD1 (6 bases). V was pared by 8 bases and J by 2 bases, with 18 bases between. Germline V lookup: CDR1 MDHEN, CDR2 SYDVKM. This CDR3 has 15 amino acids. CDR3 in DNA: TGTGCCAGCCGATCCTGGACAGTTCAAAACTATGGCTACACCTTC. This translates into CASRSWTVQNYGYTF.

The chain is built from TRBV27 and TRBJ1-2, with 8 bases matching TRBD1. Germline CDR1 reads MNHEY; CDR2 reads SMNVEV (reference sequence). V was pared by 7 bases and J by 6 bases, with 10 bases of the junction left unmatched. This CDR3 is 14 amino acids long. The CDR3 nucleotides read TGTGCCAGCAAAATTACAGGGGGTTCAGATGGCTACACCTTC. Encoded protein: CASKITGGSDGYTF.

This chain's CDR3 is CASSPKGASGSSYNEQFF. The CDR3 DNA reads TGTGCCAGCAGCCCTAAAGGGGCTAGCGGGAGCTCCTACAATGAGCAGTTCTTC. The rearrangement links TRBV7-3 to TRBJ2-1, with 10 bases that match TRBD2. The CDR3 has 18 residues. Losses at the gene ends were 5 bases for V and 0 bases for J; bases not matched to a gene: 10. In germline, CDR1 is SGHTA, CDR2 FQGTGA.

V is TRBV7-2 and J is TRBJ2-7; D is undetermined. This CDR3 has 13 residues. The germline V gene has CDR1 SGHTA and CDR2 FQGNSA. V lost 4 bases to trimming and J lost 4 bases, with 11 bases between them. CDR3 protein: CASSWARLYEQYF. DNA of the CDR3: TGTGCCAGCAGCTGGGCACGGCTGTACGAGCAGTACTTC.

This clone was seen only a few times. Other DNA sequences of this sample code for an identical CDR3. V and J are TRBV11-1 and TRBJ2-5; 7 positions agree with TRBD2. V lost 4 bases to trimming and J lost 2 bases; unmatched junction nucleotides: 1. CDR3 length: 13 residues. Per germline, CDR1 SGHAT and CDR2 FQDESV (reference sequence). CDR3: CASSSGLQETQYF. CDR3 nucleotide sequence: TGTGCCAGCAGCTCGGGACTACAAGAGACCCAGTACTTC.

The table lists this clone with a count of one. The CDR3 nucleotides read TGCGCCAGCAGCCCCGGCGAGGGGCGCGGGATTTATTGGGCCAAAAACATTCAGTACTTC. Its translation: CASSPGEGRGIYWAKNIQYF. This chain connects TRBV5-1 to TRBJ2-4, with D possibly matching TRBD2 (6 bases). The CDR3 spans 20 residues. Deletions cut 4 bases from V and 1 base from J, with 27 bases between. Germline-derived CDR1 and CDR2 are SGHRS and YFSETQ. Full variable domain (outside the CDR3, taken from reference TRBV5-1 and TRBJ2-4): KAGVTQTPRYLIKTRGQQVTLSCSPISGHRSVSWYQQTPGQGLQFLFEYFSETQRNKGNFPGRFSGRQFSNSRSEMNVSTLELGDSALYLCASSPGEGRGIYWAKNIQYFGAGTRLSVL.

This clone was seen more than once but under ten times. The V call is TRBV2, the J call TRBJ1-1, with TRBD1 matching 7 bases. The CDR3 contains 12 residues. Germline-derived CDR1 and CDR2 are SNHLY and FYNNEI. Trimming at V came to 5 bases and at J to 5 bases, leaving 2 bases not matched to a gene. CDR3 sequence reads: CASSTGVTEAFF. In DNA, the CDR3 is TGTGCCAGCAGTACAGGGGTGACTGAAGCTTTCTTT. Full variable domain (rest looked up from reference TRBV2 and TRBJ1-1): EPEVTQTPSHQVTQMGQEVILRCVPISNHLYFYWYRQILGQKVEFLVSFYNNEISEKSEIFDDQFSVERPDGSNFTLKIRSTKLEDSAMYFCASSTGVTEAFFGQGTRLTVV.

The chain is built from TRBV7-8 and TRBJ2-5; D not resolved. V gave up 1 base and J gave up 6 bases, with 9 bases separating them. The germline V gene has CDR1 SGHVS and CDR2 FQNEAQ. CDR3 length equals 13 residues. CDR3 loop: CASSLGSGKTQYF. The CDR3 DNA follows: TGTGCCAGCAGCTTAGGCTCAGGAAAGACCCAGTACTTC.